This T cell receptor beta chain was identified during a study of PD-1 blockade in classical Hodgkin lymphoma. As for the study in general: The nivolumab dose that patients received was 3 mg/kg, given intravenously every 2 weeks.

Concerning this clone itself: What it binds is not known.

Generated by immunoSEQ multiplex PCR, the TCRdb table keeps only in-frame clones and is missing some. The sample has around 9,600 clones; around nine tenths are singletons. Overall study results and limits: Reported findings placed baseline TCR diversity lower in newly diagnosed patients (compared with healthy donors). Baseline diversity was lower in partial responders and progressors than complete responders.

Specified time point: cycle 4 day 1 (C4D1), after 5 to 7 weeks of nivolumab. Brentuximab vedotin exposure varied, and every patient relapsed after autologous stem cell transplantation. Germline loops: CDR1 SGHVS, CDR2 FQNEAQ. V was pared by 5 bases and J by 0 bases, with 17 bases between. The CDR3 is 17 amino acids. The sequences come from peripheral blood mononuclear cells (PBMCs), collected before the fourth cycle of nivolumab. This rearrangement joins TRBV7-8 to TRBJ1-5; perhaps TRBD1 as D (6 bases). The receptor was derived from a human donor with classical Hodgkin lymphoma. In nucleotides, the CDR3 is TGTGCCAGCAGCCCGAGACCGGGACAAAATAGCAATCAGCCCCAGCATTTT. Its translation is CASSPRPGQNSNQPQHF.